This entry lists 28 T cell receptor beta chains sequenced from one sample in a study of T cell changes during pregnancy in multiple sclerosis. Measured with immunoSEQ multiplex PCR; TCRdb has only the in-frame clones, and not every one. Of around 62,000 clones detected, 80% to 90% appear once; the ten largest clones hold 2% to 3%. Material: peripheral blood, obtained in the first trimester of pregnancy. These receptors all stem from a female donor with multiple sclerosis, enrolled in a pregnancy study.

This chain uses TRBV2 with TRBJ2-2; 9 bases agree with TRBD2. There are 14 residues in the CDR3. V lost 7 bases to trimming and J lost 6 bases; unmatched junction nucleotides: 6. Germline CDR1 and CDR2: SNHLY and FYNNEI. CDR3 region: CASIRLAGAGELFF. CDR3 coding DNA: TGTGCCAGCATCCGCTTAGCGGGAGCCGGGGAGCTGTTTTTT.

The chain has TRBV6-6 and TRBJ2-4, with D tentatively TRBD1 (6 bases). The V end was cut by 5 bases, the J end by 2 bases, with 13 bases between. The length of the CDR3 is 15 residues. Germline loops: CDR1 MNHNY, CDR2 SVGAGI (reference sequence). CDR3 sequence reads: CASSPQRGTKNIQYF. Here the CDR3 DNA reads TGTGCCAGCAGTCCCCAAAGGGGGACCAAAAACATTCAGTACTTC.

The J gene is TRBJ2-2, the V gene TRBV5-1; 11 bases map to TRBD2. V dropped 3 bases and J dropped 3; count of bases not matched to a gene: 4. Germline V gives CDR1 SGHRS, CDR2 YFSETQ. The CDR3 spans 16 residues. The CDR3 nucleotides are TGCGCCAGCAGCTCGACTAGCGGGACTTACACCGGGGAGCTGTTTTTT. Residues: CASSSTSGTYTGELFF.

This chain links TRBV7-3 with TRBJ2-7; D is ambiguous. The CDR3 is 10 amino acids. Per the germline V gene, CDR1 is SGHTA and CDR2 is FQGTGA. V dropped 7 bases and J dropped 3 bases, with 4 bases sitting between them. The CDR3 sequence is CASTRYEQYF. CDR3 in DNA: TGTGCCAGCACTCGCTACGAGCAGTACTTC.

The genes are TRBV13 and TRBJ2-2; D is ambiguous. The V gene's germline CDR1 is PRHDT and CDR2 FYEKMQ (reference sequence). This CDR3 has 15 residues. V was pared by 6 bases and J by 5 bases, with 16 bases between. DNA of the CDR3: TGTGCCAGCAGACTACGTATAAGCTCAACCGGGGAGCTGTTTTTT. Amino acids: CASRLRISSTGELFF.

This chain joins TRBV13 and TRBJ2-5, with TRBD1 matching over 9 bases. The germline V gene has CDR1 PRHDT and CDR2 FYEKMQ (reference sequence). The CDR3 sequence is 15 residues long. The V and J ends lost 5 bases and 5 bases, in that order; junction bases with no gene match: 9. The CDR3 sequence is CASSVKTGGQETQYF. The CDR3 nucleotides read TGTGCCAGCAGCGTGAAGACAGGGGGGCAGGAGACCCAGTACTTC. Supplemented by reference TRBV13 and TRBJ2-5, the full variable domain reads AAGVIQSPRHLIKEKRETATLKCYPIPRHDTVYWYQQGPGQDPQFLISFYEKMQSDKGSIPDRFSAQQFSDYHSELNMSSLELGDSALYFCASSVKTGGQETQYFGPGTRLLVL.

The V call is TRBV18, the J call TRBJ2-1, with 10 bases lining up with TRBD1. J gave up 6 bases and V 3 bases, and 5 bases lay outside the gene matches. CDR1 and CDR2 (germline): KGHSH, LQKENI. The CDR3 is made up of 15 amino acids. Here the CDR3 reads CASSPGTGDINEQFF. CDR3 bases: TGTGCCAGCTCACCCGGGACAGGGGATATCAATGAGCAGTTCTTC. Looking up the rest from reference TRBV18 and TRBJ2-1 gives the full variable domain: NAGVMQNPRHLVRRRGQEARLRCSPMKGHSHVYWYRQLPEEGLKFMVYLQKENIIDESGMPKERFSAEFPKEGPSILRIQQVVRGDSAAYFCASSPGTGDINEQFFGPGTRLTVL.

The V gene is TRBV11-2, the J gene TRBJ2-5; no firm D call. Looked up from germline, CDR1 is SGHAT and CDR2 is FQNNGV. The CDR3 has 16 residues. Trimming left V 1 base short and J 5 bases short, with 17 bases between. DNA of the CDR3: TGTGCCAGCAGCTTAGTCCTATTTAGAGGTGGGGAGACCCAGTACTTC. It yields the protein CASSLVLFRGGETQYF.

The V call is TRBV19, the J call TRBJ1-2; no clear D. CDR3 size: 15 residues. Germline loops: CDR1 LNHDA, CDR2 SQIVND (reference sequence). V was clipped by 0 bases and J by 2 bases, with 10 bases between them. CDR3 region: CASSIEFAGNYGYTF. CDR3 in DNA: TGTGCCAGTAGTATAGAATTCGCGGGGAACTATGGCTACACCTTC.

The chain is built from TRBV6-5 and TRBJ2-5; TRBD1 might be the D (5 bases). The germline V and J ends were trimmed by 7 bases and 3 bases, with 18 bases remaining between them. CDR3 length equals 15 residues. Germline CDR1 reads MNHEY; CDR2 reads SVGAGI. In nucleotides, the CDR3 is TGTGCCAGCACCTATCGATCAGGGTTTAAAGAGACCCAGTACTTC. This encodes CASTYRSGFKETQYF.

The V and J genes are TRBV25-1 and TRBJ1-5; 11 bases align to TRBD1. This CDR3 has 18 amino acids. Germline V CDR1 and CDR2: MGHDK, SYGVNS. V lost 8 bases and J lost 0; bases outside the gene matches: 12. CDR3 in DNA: TGTGCCAGCGGACTGGACAGGGGGCAATGGGTTAGCAATCAGCCCCAGCATTTT. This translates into CASGLDRGQWVSNQPQHF.

CDR3 bases: TGTGCCAGCAGTCCCACCCGGGGGGCCTCCACTGAAGCTTTCTTT. Protein sequence: CASSPTRGASTEAFF. The chain couples TRBV5-8 to TRBJ1-1, with D perhaps matching TRBD1 (6 bases). Germline V gene lookup returns CDR1 SGHTS and CDR2 YDEGEE. V shed 5 bases and J shed 4 bases, with 18 bases lying between them. CDR3 length: 15 residues.

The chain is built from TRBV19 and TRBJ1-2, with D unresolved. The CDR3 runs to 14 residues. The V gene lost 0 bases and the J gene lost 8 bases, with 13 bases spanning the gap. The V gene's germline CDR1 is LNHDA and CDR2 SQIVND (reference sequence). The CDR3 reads CASSIDGPVRGYTF. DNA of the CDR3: TGTGCCAGTAGTATAGATGGGCCAGTTAGGGGCTACACCTTC.

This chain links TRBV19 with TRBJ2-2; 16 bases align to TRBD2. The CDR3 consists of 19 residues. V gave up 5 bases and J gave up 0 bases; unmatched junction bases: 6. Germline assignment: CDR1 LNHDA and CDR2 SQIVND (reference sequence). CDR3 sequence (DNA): TGTGCCAGTAGTGCGTTGGGACTAGCGGGGGGGACGAACACCGGGGAGCTGTTTTTT. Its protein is CASSALGLAGGTNTGELFF.

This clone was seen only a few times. This CDR3 reads CASSLDQGGSAFAGELFF. The CDR3 nucleotides read TGTGCCAGCAGCTTAGATCAGGGGGGCTCTGCTTTTGCCGGGGAGCTGTTTTTT. This chain connects TRBV11-3 to TRBJ2-2; perhaps TRBD1 as D (7 bases). The CDR3 contains 18 residues. V lost 0 bases, J lost 6 bases, and 20 bases lay in between. CDR1 is SGHNT, CDR2 YENEEA, per germline. The full variable domain, in which reference TRBV11-3 and TRBJ2-2 provide the parts outside the CDR3, is EAGVVQSPRYKIIEKKQPVAFWCNPISGHNTLYWYLQNLGQGPELLIRYENEEAVDDSQLPKDRFSAERLKGVDSTLKIQPAELGDSAVYLCASSLDQGGSAFAGELFFGEGSRLTVL.

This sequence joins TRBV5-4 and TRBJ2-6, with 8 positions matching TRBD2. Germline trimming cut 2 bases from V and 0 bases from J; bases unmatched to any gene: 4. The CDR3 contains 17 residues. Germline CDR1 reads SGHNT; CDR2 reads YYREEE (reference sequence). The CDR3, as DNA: TGTGCCAGCAGCTTCGCGCGGGAGGCCTCTGGGGCCAACGTCCTGACTTTC. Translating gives CASSFAREASGANVLTF.

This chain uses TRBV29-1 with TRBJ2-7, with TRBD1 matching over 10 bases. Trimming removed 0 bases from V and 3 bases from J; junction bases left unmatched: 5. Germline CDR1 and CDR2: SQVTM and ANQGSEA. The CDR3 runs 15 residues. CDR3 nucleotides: TGCAGCGTTGAAGACCCGGGACAGGGGATCTACGAGCAGTACTTC. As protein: CSVEDPGQGIYEQYF.

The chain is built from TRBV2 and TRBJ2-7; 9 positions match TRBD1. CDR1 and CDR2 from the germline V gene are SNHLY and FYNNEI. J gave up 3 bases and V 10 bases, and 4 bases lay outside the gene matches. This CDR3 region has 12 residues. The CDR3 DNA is TGTGCCAAGGGGACAGGGTTCTACGAGCAGTACTTC. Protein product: CAKGTGFYEQYF.

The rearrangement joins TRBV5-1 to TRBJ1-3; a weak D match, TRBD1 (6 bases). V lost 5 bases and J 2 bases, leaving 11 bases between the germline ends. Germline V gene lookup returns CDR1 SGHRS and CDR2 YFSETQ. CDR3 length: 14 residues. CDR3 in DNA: TGCGCCAGCAGGGATCAGGGGCCTGGAAACACCATATATTTT. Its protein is CASRDQGPGNTIYF.

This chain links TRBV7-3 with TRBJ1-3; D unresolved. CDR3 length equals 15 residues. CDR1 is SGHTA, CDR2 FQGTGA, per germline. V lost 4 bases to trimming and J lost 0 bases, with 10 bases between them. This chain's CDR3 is CASSWGVDSGNTIYF. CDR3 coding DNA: TGTGCCAGCAGCTGGGGAGTCGACTCTGGAAACACCATATATTTT.

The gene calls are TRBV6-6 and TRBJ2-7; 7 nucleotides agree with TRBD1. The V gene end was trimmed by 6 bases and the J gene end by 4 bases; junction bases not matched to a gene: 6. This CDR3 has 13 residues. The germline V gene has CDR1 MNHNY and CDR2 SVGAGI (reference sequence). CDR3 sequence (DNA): TGTGCCAGCAGCCCCCGGGACAGTTACGAGCAGTACTTC. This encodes CASSPRDSYEQYF.

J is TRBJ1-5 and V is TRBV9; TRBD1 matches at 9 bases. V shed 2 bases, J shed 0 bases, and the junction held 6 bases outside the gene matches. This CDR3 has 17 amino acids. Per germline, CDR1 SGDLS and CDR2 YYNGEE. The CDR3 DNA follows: TGTGCCAGCAGCGTTACAGGGGGCGCACTTAGCAATCAGCCCCAGCATTTT. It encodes CASSVTGGALSNQPQHF.

The chain's CDR3 is CASTVTGYSNYGYTF. In nucleotides, the CDR3 is TGTGCCAGTACCGTCACAGGCTACTCTAACTATGGCTACACCTTC. The J gene is TRBJ1-2, the V gene TRBV19; tentative D call: TRBD1 (5 bases). V lost 7 bases and J lost 0, with 15 bases in between. Germline CDR1 reads LNHDA; CDR2 reads SQIVND (reference sequence). The CDR3 sequence is 15 residues long.

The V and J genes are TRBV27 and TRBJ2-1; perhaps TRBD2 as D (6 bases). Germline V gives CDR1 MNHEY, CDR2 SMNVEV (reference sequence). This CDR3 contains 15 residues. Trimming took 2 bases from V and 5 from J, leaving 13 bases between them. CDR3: CASSLRGTSHNEQFF. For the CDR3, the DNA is TGTGCCAGCAGTTTACGCGGGACGTCTCACAATGAGCAGTTCTTC.

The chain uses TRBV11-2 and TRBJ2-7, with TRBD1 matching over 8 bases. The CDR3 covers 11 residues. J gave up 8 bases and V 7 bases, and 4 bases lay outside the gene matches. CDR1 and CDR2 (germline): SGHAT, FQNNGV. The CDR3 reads CASNDRGQQYF. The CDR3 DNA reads TGTGCCAGCAACGACAGGGGACAGCAGTACTTC.

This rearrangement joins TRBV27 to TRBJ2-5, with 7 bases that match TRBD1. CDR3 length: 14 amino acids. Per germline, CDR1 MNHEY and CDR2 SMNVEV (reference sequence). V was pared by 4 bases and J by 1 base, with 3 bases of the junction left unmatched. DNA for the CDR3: TGTGCCAGCAGTTCAGGGGGAACCCAAGAGACCCAGTACTTC. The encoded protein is CASSSGGTQETQYF.

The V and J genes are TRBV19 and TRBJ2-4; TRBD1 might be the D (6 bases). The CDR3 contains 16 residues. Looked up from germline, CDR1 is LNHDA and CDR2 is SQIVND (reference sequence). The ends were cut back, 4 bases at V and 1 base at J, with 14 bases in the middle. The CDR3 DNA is TGTGCCAGTAGTAGCCCGGGACAAAGGGCCAAAAACATTCAGTACTTC. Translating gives CASSSPGQRAKNIQYF.

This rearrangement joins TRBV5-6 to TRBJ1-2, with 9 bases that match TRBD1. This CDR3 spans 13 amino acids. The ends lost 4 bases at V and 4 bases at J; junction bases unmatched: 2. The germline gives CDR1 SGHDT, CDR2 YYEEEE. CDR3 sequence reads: CASSRDRAYGYTF. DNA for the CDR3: TGTGCCAGCAGCCGGGACAGGGCCTATGGCTACACCTTC.